This TCR beta chain appears in the sequencing data of a study of T cell responses to AZD1222 COVID-19 vaccine. General study findings and limits: There were repertoire samples only from the period after the peak T cell response.

The germline V gene has CDR1 SGHRS and CDR2 YFSETQ. The CDR3 has 17 amino acids. V dropped 3 bases and J dropped 1 base, with 17 bases sitting between them. For this clone: Its matching antigen is unknown.

The method was immunoSEQ multiplex PCR; TCRdb's version includes in-frame clones alone and lacks a portion of them. The sample contains 150,000 or so clones, roughly 92% of which appear only once. Source: peripheral blood, taken on day 0 of AZD1222 vaccination. The chain recombines TRBV5-1 with TRBJ1-3; D remains ambiguous. The receptor was isolated from an adult in good health. The CDR3 here is CASSSRTDSGSGNTIYF. The CDR3 DNA reads as TGCGCCAGCAGCTCCCGGACGGATTCCGGATCTGGAAACACCATATATTTT.